Listed below are T cell receptor beta chains from one sample, sequenced in a study of shared clonotypes between healthy human individuals. Profiling relied on immunoSEQ multiplex PCR, and the TCRdb table lists in-frame clones only, not all of them. The sample has about 2 million clones; approximately 94% are singletons. The sequenced material came from naive CD8+ T cells sorted from blood. The receptors stem from a man younger than 30 in good health. Each CDR3 is given with its conserved first and last residue. Fields, in order: V gene, D gene, clone size, CDR3 protein. The D gene is left open where the match is weak. Expanded clones get a size class; other rows say once, few or many, or leave the size out.

v_gene: TRBV5-1
d_gene: .
abundance: .
CDR3aa: CASSSGRGGATDTEAFF

v_gene: TRBV5-1
d_gene: TRBD1
abundance: .
CDR3aa: CASSLDRGPQETQYF

v_gene: TRBV13
d_gene: TRBD2
abundance: .
CDR3aa: CASSHQTSGYEQYF

v_gene: TRBV2
d_gene: .
abundance: .
CDR3aa: CASSESPAGTEAFF

v_gene: TRBV29-1
d_gene: .
abundance: .
CDR3aa: CSVEKEEGLMDGEQYF

v_gene: TRBV11-2
d_gene: TRBD1
abundance: .
CDR3aa: CASSLEGAVMETQYF

v_gene: TRBV19
d_gene: .
abundance: once
CDR3aa: CASSPGSGYGYTF

v_gene: TRBV2
d_gene: .
abundance: .
CDR3aa: CASSEAVLAGRNYGYTF

v_gene: TRBV30
d_gene: .
abundance: .
CDR3aa: CAWSVGGRTEAFF

v_gene: TRBV19
d_gene: .
abundance: .
CDR3aa: CASSIGAGRAPYNEQFF

v_gene: TRBV21-1
d_gene: .
abundance: .
CDR3aa: CASSKGAGTANYEQYF

v_gene: TRBV29-1
d_gene: .
abundance: .
CDR3aa: CSVEVPGPDTQYF

v_gene: TRBV9
d_gene: .
abundance: .
CDR3aa: CASSVGGGVDYEQYF

v_gene: TRBV7-9
d_gene: .
abundance: .
CDR3aa: CASSPGHSYEQYF

v_gene: TRBV25-1
d_gene: .
abundance: .
CDR3aa: CASSDIWEQYF

v_gene: TRBV27
d_gene: TRBD1
abundance: .
CDR3aa: CASKTGEFLDTQYF

v_gene: TRBV9
d_gene: .
abundance: .
CDR3aa: CASSLNSGANVLTF

v_gene: TRBV2
d_gene: TRBD2
abundance: .
CDR3aa: CASSPGTSGGFQETQYF

v_gene: TRBV28
d_gene: TRBD1
abundance: once
CDR3aa: CATGPGTGGTEAFF

v_gene: TRBV7-9
d_gene: TRBD1
abundance: .
CDR3aa: CASTQGADEQFF

v_gene: TRBV14
d_gene: .
abundance: .
CDR3aa: CASSPVLGGMNTEAFF

v_gene: TRBV25-1
d_gene: .
abundance: .
CDR3aa: CGSRYEQFF

v_gene: TRBV25-1
d_gene: .
abundance: .
CDR3aa: CASSKLAGTYNEQFF

v_gene: TRBV27
d_gene: TRBD2
abundance: .
CDR3aa: CASSASGYYEQYF

v_gene: TRBV29-1
d_gene: .
abundance: .
CDR3aa: CSVEERGVGYGYTF

v_gene: TRBV27
d_gene: .
abundance: .
CDR3aa: CASTGGNAVEQFF

v_gene: TRBV6-5
d_gene: TRBD1
abundance: .
CDR3aa: CASSSDRGYDEQFF

v_gene: TRBV7-9
d_gene: TRBD1
abundance: .
CDR3aa: CASSPVDRENTGELFF

v_gene: TRBV6-5
d_gene: .
abundance: .
CDR3aa: CASSYSREGIDYGYTF

v_gene: TRBV6-1
d_gene: .
abundance: .
CDR3aa: CASSRGREVNEQFF

v_gene: TRBV4-1
d_gene: .
abundance: .
CDR3aa: CASSQVLWGKLFF

v_gene: TRBV6-5
d_gene: .
abundance: once
CDR3aa: CASSPGQKSEQFF

v_gene: TRBV9
d_gene: .
abundance: .
CDR3aa: CASSPGTDEKLFF

v_gene: TRBV4-1
d_gene: TRBD2
abundance: .
CDR3aa: CASSPTAGYEQYF